These T cell receptor beta chains were read from a single sample in a study of T cell responses to AZD1222 COVID-19 vaccine. Sequencing was performed with immunoSEQ multiplex PCR; in TCRdb, only in-frame clones are kept and a portion is missing. Of about 130,000 clones detected, about 89% appear once; the ten largest clones hold approximately 1.5%. The source was peripheral blood, collected on day 0 of AZD1222 vaccination. The source is an adult in good health. CDR3s include the opening cysteine and the closing phenylalanine or tryptophan. The D gene is left open where the match is weak. Clone size, where shown, is once, few, many, or a class for clones that have expanded.

clone_size	cdr3_length	v_call	j_call	d_call	cdr3_aa	cdr3_nt
.	15	TRBV5-1	TRBJ1-2	TRBD1	CASSLFGDRYYGYTF	TGCGCCAGCAGCTTATTCGGGGACAGGTACTATGGCTACACCTTC
.	12	TRBV19	TRBJ2-1	.	CASSVSYNEQFF	TGTGCCAGTAGTGTGAGCTACAATGAGCAGTTCTTC
.	15	TRBV19	TRBJ1-6	TRBD1	CASSTGTGGGSPLHF	TGTGCCAGTAGTACCGGGACAGGGGGTGGTTCACCCCTCCACTTT
.	13	TRBV10-3	TRBJ2-7	TRBD1	CAIRGTGGYEQYF	TGTGCCATCAGGGGGACAGGGGGCTACGAGCAGTACTTC
.	18	TRBV11-2	TRBJ2-3	TRBD2	CASSSPGGTSGSTDTQYF	TGTGCCAGCAGCTCCCCGGGGGGGACTAGCGGGAGCACAGATACGCAGTATTTT
.	18	TRBV7-3	TRBJ2-1	TRBD2	CASSLNSLAGGPRNEQFF	TGTGCCAGCAGCTTAAATTCGCTAGCGGGAGGGCCGAGGAATGAGCAGTTCTTC
.	14	TRBV5-1	TRBJ1-6	TRBD1	CASSIQGARSPLHF	TGCGCCAGCAGCATACAGGGGGCGCGTTCACCCCTCCACTTT
.	15	TRBV28	TRBJ1-4	.	CASSHQGGADEKLFF	TGTGCCAGCAGCCATCAGGGAGGTGCAGATGAAAAACTGTTTTTT
.	14	TRBV6-6	TRBJ1-5	.	CASSYSKPGQPQHF	TGTGCCAGCAGTTACTCGAAGCCCGGACAGCCCCAGCATTTT
.	14	TRBV10-3	TRBJ2-7	TRBD2	CAISGTSGRVEQYF	TGTGCCATCAGTGGCACTAGCGGGAGAGTCGAGCAGTACTTC
.	16	TRBV4-3	TRBJ2-3	TRBD1	CASSYYPGQGIDTQYF	TGCGCCAGCAGCTACTACCCGGGACAGGGTATAGATACGCAGTATTTT
.	14	TRBV5-1	TRBJ1-1	.	CASSLDGVAAEAFF	TGCGCCAGCAGCTTGGATGGAGTGGCGGCTGAAGCTTTCTTT
.	14	TRBV27	TRBJ2-7	.	CASSSLDTLYEQYF	TGTGCCAGCAGTTCTCTAGACACCTTATACGAGCAGTACTTC
.	14	TRBV28	TRBJ1-5	.	CASSSPTRSQPQHF	TGTGCCAGCAGTTCCCCTACTAGGAGTCAGCCCCAGCATTTT
.	14	TRBV7-9	TRBJ2-7	.	CASSFPGKSYEQYF	TGTGCCAGCAGCTTTCCGGGGAAATCCTACGAGCAGTACTTC
.	17	TRBV4-2	TRBJ1-3	.	CASSQDEGRFPGNTIYF	TGTGCCAGCAGCCAAGATGAGGGGAGGTTCCCTGGAAACACCATATATTTT
.	17	TRBV15	TRBJ1-5	.	CATSREETDFSNQPQHF	TGTGCCACCAGCAGAGAGGAGACAGATTTTAGCAATCAGCCCCAGCATTTT
.	15	TRBV13	TRBJ2-7	.	CASRYSGYYSYEQYF	TGTGCCAGCAGGTACTCCGGGTACTACTCCTACGAGCAGTACTTC
.	16	TRBV18	TRBJ1-3	.	CASSPNGGGSGNTIYF	TGTGCCAGCTCACCCAATGGGGGCGGCTCTGGAAACACCATATATTTT
.	15	TRBV6-1	TRBJ2-6	.	CASSEKSSGANVLTF	TGTGCCAGCAGTGAAAAGAGCTCTGGGGCCAACGTCCTGACTTTC
.	14	TRBV6-5	TRBJ2-5	.	CASSYTSRGETQYF	TGTGCCAGCAGTTACACTAGCAGAGGCGAGACCCAGTACTTC
.	15	TRBV6-1	TRBJ1-4	.	CASSEADRLNEKLFF	TGTGCCAGCAGTGAAGCGGACAGACTTAATGAAAAACTGTTTTTT
.	14	TRBV30	TRBJ2-1	.	CAWQPGGGENEQFF	TGTGCCTGGCAACCGGGGGGCGGGGAGAATGAGCAGTTCTTC
once	13	TRBV28	TRBJ2-7	.	CASLETATYEQYF	TGTGCCTCCTTGGAGACAGCTACTTACGAGCAGTACTTC
.	15	TRBV18	TRBJ1-1	.	CASQTGQTTNTEAFF	TGTGCCAGCCAGACAGGACAGACGACGAACACTGAAGCTTTCTTT
.	13	TRBV11-1	TRBJ1-1	.	CASSLGPYTEAFF	TGTGCCAGCAGCTTGGGTCCGTACACTGAAGCTTTCTTT
.	15	TRBV25-1	TRBJ1-5	.	CASSGGGKGGQPQHF	TGTGCCAGCAGTGGAGGAGGTAAAGGCGGGCAGCCCCAGCATTTT
.	18	TRBV19	TRBJ2-7	TRBD1	CASSMGTGKMGGYYEQYF	TGTGCCAGTAGTATGGGGACAGGCAAAATGGGGGGCTACTACGAGCAGTACTTC
.	15	TRBV27	TRBJ2-5	TRBD1	CASSLSQGAGETQYF	TGTGCCAGCAGTTTATCACAGGGGGCTGGAGAGACCCAGTACTTC
.	18	TRBV18	TRBJ2-6	TRBD1	CASSHTGEGRRGANVLTF	TGTGCCAGCTCACACACAGGGGAAGGTCGGAGAGGGGCCAACGTCCTGACTTTC
.	15	TRBV7-8	TRBJ2-5	TRBD1	CASSSGQGHWETQYF	TGTGCCAGCAGCTCTGGACAGGGTCATTGGGAGACCCAGTACTTC
.	11	TRBV19	TRBJ1-1	.	CASSIGAAAFF	TGTGCCAGTAGTATTGGCGCAGCAGCTTTCTTT
.	15	TRBV5-4	TRBJ2-5	TRBD1	CASSLAGTVQETQYF	TGTGCCAGCAGCTTGGCCGGGACAGTACAAGAGACCCAGTACTTC
.	16	TRBV28	TRBJ2-1	.	CASSFRGLRGANEQFF	TGTGCCAGCAGTTTTCGCGGTTTAAGGGGAGCCAATGAGCAGTTCTTC
.	16	TRBV9	TRBJ2-1	TRBD2	CASSTLAGSSYNEQFF	TGTGCCAGCAGCACATTAGCGGGGAGCTCCTACAATGAGCAGTTCTTC
once	14	TRBV19	TRBJ2-1	.	CASSGNTGYNEQFF	TGTGCCAGTAGTGGTAACACTGGATACAATGAGCAGTTCTTC